A selection of T cell receptor beta chains follows, all from one sample in a study of blood T cell repertoires in COVID-19. Sequenced by immunoSEQ multiplex PCR; TCRdb stores in-frame clones only, minus some. The table lists 470,000 or so clones, nearly 90% of them singletons, with roughly 1.8% in the top ten. Material: PBMCs or T cells enriched from blood (not recorded which). All receptors come from a woman aged 18-29 years with acute COVID-19. Each CDR3 is given with its conserved first and last residue.

V	J	CDR3
TRBV13	TRBJ2-7	CASSRGTTLTYEQYF
TRBV4-1	TRBJ2-3	CASSPSRGRASTDTQYF
TRBV4-1	TRBJ2-5	CASSQHLTSGLETQYF
TRBV6-5	TRBJ1-1	CASIDKDRNTEAFF
TRBV7-9	TRBJ2-7	CASSLTSFYEQYF
TRBV19	TRBJ2-2	CASIGQGHTGELFF
TRBV28	TRBJ1-4	CASSGHDNEKLFF
TRBV30	TRBJ2-1	CAWDFRGSYNEQFF
TRBV6-6	TRBJ2-2	CASSYLDRPTGELFF
TRBV27	TRBJ1-6	CASSLSLRGNSPLHF
TRBV24-1	TRBJ2-1	CATSDTSGKNNEQFF
TRBV4-1	TRBJ1-5	CASSQEQGANIYQPQHF
TRBV28	TRBJ2-7	CASSLQGGPTYEQYF
TRBV15	TRBJ2-1	CATQTGTSYEQFF
TRBV11-2	TRBJ2-1	CASSLGGTYNEQFF
TRBV2	TRBJ1-3	CASSEEGRAGNTIYF
TRBV5-8	TRBJ2-1	CASSLIVVSSYNEQFF
TRBV5-1	TRBJ2-5	CASSLGPGSQETQYF
TRBV23-1	TRBJ1-5	CASSQPRNRDSNQPQHF
TRBV11-2	TRBJ2-7	CASSQSGTGFREQYF
TRBV29-1	TRBJ2-7	CSVEFRAASGGKYEQYF
TRBV19	TRBJ1-6	CASSMTGHQVGSPLHF
TRBV27	TRBJ2-4	CASNSRGGKNIQYF